Below are 29 T cell receptor beta chains sequenced from a single sample in a study of siplizumab effects on memory and regulatory T cells. Data came from immunoSEQ multiplex PCR; TCRdb stores just in-frame clones and leaves some out. Here the sample spans some 100,000 clones, under 95% being singletons. The specimen was CD8+ T cells sorted from blood. These receptors were obtained from a human donor in good health.

This clone was counted once. The chain has TRBV5-6 and TRBJ2-7; D might be TRBD1 or TRBD2, each matching 5 bases. The CDR3 length is 13 residues. V was pared by 1 base and J by 6 bases, with 11 bases between. Germline loops: CDR1 SGHDT, CDR2 YYEEEE. DNA for the CDR3: TGTGCCAGCAGCTTGTCCGGGACGGGCGAGCAGTACTTC. As protein: CASSLSGTGEQYF.

This chain connects TRBV13 to TRBJ2-7; 7 bases are shared with TRBD1. Germline CDR1 is PRHDT and CDR2 is FYEKMQ (reference sequence). J was trimmed by 7 bases and V by 0 bases; bases with no gene match: 6. This CDR3 comprises 14 residues. The chain's CDR3 is CASSLGTGWQEQYF. The DNA for the CDR3 is TGTGCCAGCAGCTTAGGGACAGGGTGGCAAGAGCAGTACTTC. The variable domain in full, with the rest retrieved from reference TRBV13 and TRBJ2-7, is AAGVIQSPRHLIKEKRETATLKCYPIPRHDTVYWYQQGPGQDPQFLISFYEKMQSDKGSIPDRFSAQQFSDYHSELNMSSLELGDSALYFCASSLGTGWQEQYFGPGTRLTVT.

The chain links TRBV14 to TRBJ1-1; no definite D call. The germline V gene has CDR1 SGHDN and CDR2 FVKESK. V was shortened by 0 bases and J by 4 bases, with 15 bases between the two germline ends. The CDR3 consists of 16 residues. In nucleotides, the CDR3 is TGTGCCAGCAGCCAAGATTTCGGGCGGATGAGCACTGAAGCTTTCTTT. It specifies CASSQDFGRMSTEAFF.

This sequence joins TRBV6-5 and TRBJ2-7; 8 bases align to TRBD1. The V gene's germline CDR1 is MNHEY and CDR2 SVGAGI. CDR3 size: 14 residues. Trimming took 0 bases from V and 9 from J; bases not matched to a gene: 7. CDR3 region: CASSYSFQGAMQYF. The CDR3 region has the DNA TGTGCCAGCAGTTACTCGTTTCAGGGGGCAATGCAGTACTTC.

The genes are TRBV6-1 and TRBJ1-5; D might be TRBD1 (5 bases). The V gene lost 4 bases and the J gene lost 3 bases, with 13 bases spanning the gap. The CDR3 has 15 amino acids. The germline gives CDR1 MNHNS, CDR2 SASEGT. CDR3 DNA sequence: TGTGCCAGCAGTGTTGCTCGGGGCACCAATCAGCCCCAGCATTTT. This gives the protein CASSVARGTNQPQHF.

The V gene is TRBV4-3, the J gene TRBJ2-2; 9 bases line up with TRBD2. Germline V lookup: CDR1 LGHNA, CDR2 YSLEER. The CDR3 has 16 amino acids. Germline trimming cut 0 bases from V and 5 bases from J; bases unmatched to any gene: 4. CDR3 protein: CASSQEGLAGTGELFF. Written as DNA, the CDR3 is TGCGCCAGCAGCCAAGAGGGACTAGCCGGTACCGGGGAGCTGTTTTTT.

This sequence joins TRBV4-1 and TRBJ2-3; TRBD2 matches 7 bases. With V trimmed by 5 bases and J by 1 base, 6 bases remained unmatched. The CDR3 loop spans 15 amino acids. The V gene's germline CDR1 is MGHRA and CDR2 YSYEKL. The CDR3 DNA reads as TGCGCCAGCAGCATAACCCGGGGGGGCACAGATACGCAGTATTTT. This translates into CASSITRGGTDTQYF.

The genes are TRBV10-3 and TRBJ2-2; possible D gene TRBD1, 5 bases. Trimming removed 3 bases at V and 7 bases at J, with 12 bases between. Germline CDR1 ENHRY, CDR2 SYGVKD. The CDR3 has 14 amino acids. This CDR3 is CAISEVWQGGELFF. The DNA of the CDR3 is TGTGCCATCAGTGAAGTTTGGCAGGGCGGGGAGCTGTTTTTT.

The chain combines TRBV12-5 with TRBJ2-1; D unclear. The V end lost 0 bases, the J end lost 12 bases, and 15 bases lay between the germline ends. This CDR3 spans 14 amino acids. The germline V gene has CDR1 LGHNT and CDR2 FRNRAP. In nucleotides, the CDR3 is TGTGCTAGTGGTTTGGTGTCGGGTGTGGAAGGGCAGTTCTTC. Amino acids: CASGLVSGVEGQFF.

The chain joins TRBV9 to TRBJ2-5; D is ambiguous. Germline V gives CDR1 SGDLS, CDR2 YYNGEE. This CDR3 is 14 amino acids long. V was trimmed by 0 bases and J by 1 base, leaving 7 bases between them. CDR3 amino acids: CASSVVGAQETQYF. CDR3 DNA sequence: TGTGCCAGCAGCGTAGTGGGCGCCCAAGAGACCCAGTACTTC.

Written as DNA, the CDR3 is TGTGCCAGCAGCTTCAAACGGCAGGGTCCTCTCAATGAGCAGTTCTTC. Protein sequence: CASSFKRQGPLNEQFF. The rearrangement links TRBV11-3 to TRBJ2-1, with a tentative D call TRBD1 (5 bases). This CDR3 is built from 16 residues. The V end lost 3 bases, the J end lost 6 bases, and 18 bases lay between the germline ends. Germline V gene data show CDR1 as SGHNT and CDR2 as YENEEA.

The chain has TRBV27 and TRBJ2-1; possibly TRBD1 for D (5 bases). V was cut by 2 bases and J by 5 bases, with 7 bases left in between. CDR1 is MNHEY and CDR2 is SMNVEV in the germline V gene (reference sequence). The CDR3 contains 13 residues. CDR3 sequence (DNA): TGTGCCAGCAGTTTACAGGGTAACAATGAGCAGTTCTTC. It codes for CASSLQGNNEQFF.

The rearrangement links TRBV9 to TRBJ2-5; TRBD2 aligns across 13 bases. The CDR3 consists of 16 residues. Germline loops: CDR1 SGDLS, CDR2 YYNGEE. The J segment lost 5 bases and the V segment lost 4 bases, leaving 8 bases of the junction unmatched. The CDR3 is CASSPGLAGVLETQYF. The CDR3 DNA reads TGTGCCAGCAGCCCCGGACTAGCGGGGGTTCTGGAGACCCAGTACTTC.

This chain joins TRBV7-8 and TRBJ2-1; 10 nucleotides agree with TRBD2. Trimming at V came to 6 bases and at J to 7 bases, leaving 6 bases not matched to a gene. Germline V gene data show CDR1 as SGHVS and CDR2 as FQNEAQ. This CDR3 contains 14 residues. The CDR3 DNA reads as TGTGCCAGCAGAACTAGCGGGACGGGGAATGAGCAGTTCTTC. Translation gives CASRTSGTGNEQFF.

The rearrangement links TRBV13 to TRBJ2-3, with 11 bases matching TRBD1. J was trimmed by 2 bases and V by 4 bases; bases with no gene match: 5. Germline V lookup: CDR1 PRHDT, CDR2 FYEKMQ (reference sequence). The length of the CDR3 is 16 residues. The CDR3 DNA sequence: TGTGCCAGCAGCTCCCGCGGACAGGGGGCCACAGATACGCAGTATTTT. Its protein is CASSSRGQGATDTQYF.

This chain joins TRBV13 and TRBJ1-1, with D uncertain. V lost 5 bases and J 0 bases, leaving 19 bases between the germline ends. This CDR3 is built from 17 residues. In germline, CDR1 is PRHDT, CDR2 FYEKMQ (reference sequence). In nucleotides, the CDR3 is TGTGCCAGCAGCCCGGGCGGTACTGGCCGCATGAACACTGAAGCTTTCTTT. Its translation is CASSPGGTGRMNTEAFF.

The V call is TRBV9, the J call TRBJ2-7; D is ambiguous. In germline, CDR1 is SGDLS, CDR2 YYNGEE. This CDR3 is 14 amino acids long. V lost 0 bases to trimming and J lost 3 bases, with 10 bases between them. As DNA, the CDR3 is TGTGCCAGCAGCGTAGATGACTTCGGCTACGAGCAGTACTTC. Translated, it gives CASSVDDFGYEQYF.

The J gene is TRBJ2-7, the V gene TRBV7-9; the match to TRBD1 covers 8 bases. Trimming at V came to 4 bases and at J to 5 bases, leaving 4 bases not matched to a gene. The CDR3 extends over 13 amino acids. Germline V gene data show CDR1 as SEHNR and CDR2 as FQNEAQ (reference sequence). The CDR3 reads CASSSDRGHEQYF. CDR3 nucleotide sequence: TGTGCCAGCAGCTCCGACAGGGGTCACGAGCAGTACTTC.

The chain combines TRBV27 with TRBJ2-1; no clear D gene. Germline assignment: CDR1 MNHEY and CDR2 SMNVEV (reference sequence). The CDR3 runs 15 residues. Trimming took 3 bases from V and 0 from J, leaving 9 bases between them. CDR3 DNA sequence: TGTGCCAGCAGTTTCGTGGCGCGCTCCTACAATGAGCAGTTCTTC. Residues: CASSFVARSYNEQFF.

The rearrangement uses TRBV19 and TRBJ1-2, with 10 bases that match TRBD1. The germline V gene encodes CDR1 LNHDA and CDR2 SQIVND (reference sequence). The CDR3 sequence is 14 residues long. Trimming at V came to 3 bases and at J to 7 bases, leaving 5 bases not matched to a gene. The CDR3 loop reads CASSIGTGVPGYTF. The DNA of the CDR3 is TGTGCCAGTAGTATTGGGACAGGGGTCCCTGGCTACACCTTC.

V gene TRBV4-1 combines with J gene TRBJ2-2, with D tentatively TRBD1 (5 bases). The CDR3 extends over 17 amino acids. From germline, CDR1 is MGHRA and CDR2 YSYEKL. V was shortened by 1 base and J by 0 bases, with 12 bases between the two germline ends. The CDR3 spells CASSQGGRITNTGELFF. The CDR3 nucleotides are TGCGCCAGCAGCCAAGGGGGCAGGATTACGAACACCGGGGAGCTGTTTTTT.

This chain joins TRBV7-9 and TRBJ2-5; 7 bases line up with TRBD1. The CDR3 is made up of 16 amino acids. The germline V gene encodes CDR1 SEHNR and CDR2 FQNEAQ (reference sequence). After removal of 0 bases from V and 3 bases from J, the junction contained 7 bases not matched to a gene. CDR3 loop: CASSLATGRVKETQYF. The DNA of the CDR3 is TGTGCCAGCAGCTTAGCGACAGGGCGCGTGAAAGAGACCCAGTACTTC.

The chain carries TRBV5-1 and TRBJ2-1; D uncertain. The V and J ends lost 4 bases and 5 bases respectively, with 13 bases between them. The CDR3 has 14 residues. Germline CDR1 is SGHRS and CDR2 is YFSETQ. For the CDR3, the DNA is TGCGCCAGCAGCCTCACCCCAGAAAACAATGAGCAGTTCTTC. Translation gives CASSLTPENNEQFF.

This chain connects TRBV7-6 to TRBJ2-1; 9 bases map to TRBD1. V shed 3 bases and J 1 base; nucleotides not matched to a gene: 7. Germline V gene data show CDR1 as SGHVS and CDR2 as FNYEAQ. The CDR3 has 17 amino acids. The DNA for the CDR3 is TGTGCCAGCAGCTTTCTAACGGGGACAGGGTCCTACAATGAGCAGTTCTTC. Translation gives CASSFLTGTGSYNEQFF.

A remark on this clone: In the same sample, other DNA sequences code for this CDR3. V and J are TRBV13 and TRBJ2-7; 12 nucleotides align to TRBD1. The V gene's germline CDR1 is PRHDT and CDR2 FYEKMQ (reference sequence). The CDR3 is 14 residues long. With V trimmed by 4 bases and J by 4 bases, 2 bases remained unmatched. This chain's CDR3 is CASSSGQGAYEQYF. CDR3 in DNA: TGTGCCAGCAGCTCGGGACAGGGGGCTTACGAGCAGTACTTC.

There are a few counts of this clone. The chain employs TRBV7-9 and TRBJ1-2; the D is unclear. Trimming took off 1 base at V and 1 base at J, with 7 bases between the two ends. Germline CDR1 reads SEHNR; CDR2 reads FQNEAQ (reference sequence). This CDR3 is 14 amino acids long. The CDR3 is CASSLVGLNYGYTF. CDR3 nucleotides: TGTGCCAGCAGCTTAGTGGGTCTTAACTATGGCTACACCTTC.

V is TRBV6-5 and J is TRBJ1-1; D gene ambiguous. There are 15 residues in the CDR3. Germline assignment: CDR1 MNHEY and CDR2 SVGAGI. V shed 5 bases and J shed 3 bases, with 16 bases lying between them. In nucleotides, the CDR3 is TGTGCCAGCAGTGGTTCGGGATTCGGCGACACTGAAGCTTTCTTT. Its protein is CASSGSGFGDTEAFF.

This CDR3 reads CASSLISGQAYEQYF. DNA for the CDR3: TGTGCCAGTAGTTTGATCAGCGGGCAGGCCTACGAGCAGTACTTC. V is TRBV19 and J is TRBJ2-7; D may be TRBD2 (6 bases). Germline CDR1 reads LNHDA; CDR2 reads SQIVND (reference sequence). V shed 5 bases and J shed 2 bases, with 16 bases lying between them. CDR3 length: 15 residues.

This chain links TRBV9 with TRBJ2-1, with a possible D match to TRBD1 (6 bases). The length of the CDR3 is 15 residues. Germline-derived CDR1 and CDR2 are SGDLS and YYNGEE. V lost 1 base, J lost 7 bases, and 15 bases lay in between. The CDR3 nucleotides read TGTGCCAGCAGCGTATCCGGGACAATGGGGAATGAGCAGTTCTTC. This gives the protein CASSVSGTMGNEQFF.